The text below deals with one T cell receptor (beta chain). The data stem from a study of blood T cell repertoires in COVID-19. Data came from immunoSEQ multiplex PCR; TCRdb stores just in-frame clones and leaves some out. The table has approximately 120,000 clones, around four fifths seen once. The sequence derives from an older man with COVID-19, enrolled during active disease. Sequencing was done on a sample of peripheral blood.

CDR3 DNA: TGTGCCAGCAGTGTGGGACAGGGTAACGGAAACATTCAGTACTTC. Amino acids: CASSVGQGNGNIQYF. J is TRBJ2-4 and V is TRBV28; the match to TRBD1 covers 9 bases. CDR1 is MDHEN and CDR2 is SYDVKM in the germline V gene. V gave up 5 bases and J gave up 6 bases; unmatched junction bases: 8. This CDR3 has 15 amino acids.